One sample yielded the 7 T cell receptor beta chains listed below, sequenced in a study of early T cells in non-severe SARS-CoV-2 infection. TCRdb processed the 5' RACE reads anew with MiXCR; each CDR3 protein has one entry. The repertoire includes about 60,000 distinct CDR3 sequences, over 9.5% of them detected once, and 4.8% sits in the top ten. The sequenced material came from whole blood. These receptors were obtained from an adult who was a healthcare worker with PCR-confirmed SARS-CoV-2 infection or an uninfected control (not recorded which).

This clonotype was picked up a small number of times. Here the CDR3 reads CASSVLGLAGTDTQYF. In nucleotides, the CDR3 is TGTGCCAGCAGCGTCTTAGGACTAGCGGGGACAGATACGCAGTATTTT. The gene calls are TRBV9 and TRBJ2-3; 12 bases map to TRBD2. J gave up 3 bases and V 2 bases, and 4 bases lay outside the gene matches. Per germline, CDR1 SGDLS and CDR2 YYNGEE. This CDR3 has 16 residues.

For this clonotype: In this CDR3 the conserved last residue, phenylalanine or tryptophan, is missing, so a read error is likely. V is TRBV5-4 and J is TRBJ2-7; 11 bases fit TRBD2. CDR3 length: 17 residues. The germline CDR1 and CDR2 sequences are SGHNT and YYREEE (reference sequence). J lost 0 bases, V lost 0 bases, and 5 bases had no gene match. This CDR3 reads CASSLAPSGRTSYEQYY. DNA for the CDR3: TGTGCCAGCAGCTTGGCTCCTAGCGGGAGGACCTCCTACGAGCAGTACTAC.

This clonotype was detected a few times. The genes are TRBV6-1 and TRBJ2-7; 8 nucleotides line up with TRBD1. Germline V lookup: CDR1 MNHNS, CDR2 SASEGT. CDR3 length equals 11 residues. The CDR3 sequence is CASSDLRGLSV. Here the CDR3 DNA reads TGTGCCAGCAGTGATCTCAGGGGGCTGAGCGTC.

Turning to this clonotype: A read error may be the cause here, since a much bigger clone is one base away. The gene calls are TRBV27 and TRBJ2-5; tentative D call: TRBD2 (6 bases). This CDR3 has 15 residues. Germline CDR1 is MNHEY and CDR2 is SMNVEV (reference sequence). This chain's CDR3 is CAGSLYGSRKETQYF. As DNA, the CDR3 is TGTGCCGGCAGTTTGTACGGGAGCAGGAAAGAGACCCAGTACTTC.

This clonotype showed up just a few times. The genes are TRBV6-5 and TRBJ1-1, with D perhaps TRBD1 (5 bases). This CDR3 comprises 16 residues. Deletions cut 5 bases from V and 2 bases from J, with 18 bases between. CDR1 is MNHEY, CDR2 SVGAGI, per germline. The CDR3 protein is CASSPLTVFYNTEAFF. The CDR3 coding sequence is TGTGCCAGCAGTCCCCTGACAGTTTTTTATAACACTGAAGCTTTCTTT.

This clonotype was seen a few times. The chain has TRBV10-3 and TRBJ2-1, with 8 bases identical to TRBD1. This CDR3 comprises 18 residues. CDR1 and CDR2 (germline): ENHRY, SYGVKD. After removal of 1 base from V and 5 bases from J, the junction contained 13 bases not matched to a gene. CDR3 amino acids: CAISELDWTGPKNNEQFF. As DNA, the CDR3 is TGTGCCATCAGTGAGTTGGACTGGACAGGGCCCAAAAACAATGAGCAGTTCTTC.

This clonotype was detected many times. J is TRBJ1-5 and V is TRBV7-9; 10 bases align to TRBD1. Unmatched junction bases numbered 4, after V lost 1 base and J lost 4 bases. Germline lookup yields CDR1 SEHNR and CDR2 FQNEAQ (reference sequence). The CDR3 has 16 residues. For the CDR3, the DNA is TGTGCCAGCAGCTTAGGCCTGGGACAGGGGAATCAGCCCCAGCATTTT. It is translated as CASSLGLGQGNQPQHF.